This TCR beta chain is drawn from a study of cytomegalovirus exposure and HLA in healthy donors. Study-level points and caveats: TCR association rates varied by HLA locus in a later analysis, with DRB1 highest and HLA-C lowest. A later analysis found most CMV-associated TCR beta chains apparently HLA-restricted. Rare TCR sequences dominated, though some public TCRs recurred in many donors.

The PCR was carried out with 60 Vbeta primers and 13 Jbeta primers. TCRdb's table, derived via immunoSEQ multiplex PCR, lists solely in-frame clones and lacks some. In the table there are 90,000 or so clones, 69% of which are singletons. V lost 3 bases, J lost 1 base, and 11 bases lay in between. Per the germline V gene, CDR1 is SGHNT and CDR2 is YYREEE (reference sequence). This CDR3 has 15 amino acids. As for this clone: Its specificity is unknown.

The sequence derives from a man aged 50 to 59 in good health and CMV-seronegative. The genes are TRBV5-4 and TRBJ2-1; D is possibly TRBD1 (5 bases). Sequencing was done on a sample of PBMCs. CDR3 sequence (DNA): TGTGCCAGCAGCTCCAGACAGATTTCCTACAATGAGCAGTTCTTC. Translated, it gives CASSSRQISYNEQFF.